These 3 T cell receptor beta chains were all obtained from the same sample, sequenced in a study of CXCR3-negative and CXCR3-positive naive CD8 T cells. Points from the study as a whole: More hydrophobic TRB CDR3s occurred in CXCR3-positive than in CXCR3-negative naive cells.

The study made its TRB cDNA libraries by 5' RACE, adding UMI labels. TCRdb reprocessed the 5' RACE reads, keeping one entry per CDR3 protein, no DNA. This repertoire includes some 120,000 distinct CDR3 sequences. No antigen is known for these receptors. The sequencing input was naive CXCR3+ CD8+ T cells from blood. This sample's subset: CD45RO-CCR7+CD27+CD95- naive CD8+ T cells expressing CXCR3 (TNR3+). Receptors were obtained from a human donor in good health. Some clones in this sample may be carry-over from other donors' samples.

The chain uses TRBV9 and TRBJ2-3; TCRdb indicates TRBD1, and absent DNA this call remains unverified. The length of the CDR3 is 14 residues. Germline lookup yields CDR1 SGDLS and CDR2 YYNGEE. CDR3: CASSVAGGSDTQYF.

Here the CDR3 reads CSVEEGDVSYEQYF. This chain connects TRBV29-1 to TRBJ2-7. The germline gives CDR1 SQVTM, CDR2 ANQGSEA. This CDR3 spans 14 amino acids.

This chain links TRBV4-3 with TRBJ2-1; TCRdb returns TRBD2, unconfirmable since there is no DNA. CDR3 length equals 19 residues. CDR1 and CDR2 (germline): LGHNA, YSLEER. Here the CDR3 reads CASSQDSLPGLAGDNEQFF.